The rows below give T cell receptor beta chains drawn from one sample of a study of blood T cell repertoires in COVID-19. Only in-frame clones appear in the TCRdb table, and some are missing; sequencing was by immunoSEQ multiplex PCR. The table lists about 340,000 clones, almost 90% of them singletons. The specimen sequenced was peripheral blood. The receptors originated from a woman aged 70-85 years with COVID-19, enrolled during active disease. The CDR3 runs from the conserved cysteine through the conserved F or W. Each record gives: J gene, D gene, V gene, clone size, CDR3 DNA, CDR3 protein. D genes are given only for firm matches. The size field is filled for only some rows; it gives once, few, many or a size class.

j_call: TRBJ1-2; d_call: TRBD1; v_call: TRBV5-1; clone_size: .; cdr3_nt: TGCGCCAGCAGCCAAGGACAGGGCCCCTATGGCTACACCTTC; cdr3_aa: CASSQGQGPYGYTF
j_call: TRBJ1-2; d_call: .; v_call: TRBV19; clone_size: .; cdr3_nt: TGTGCCAGTACTACTAGAGGCGGCAGGGAGGGAGGCTACACCTTC; cdr3_aa: CASTTRGGREGGYTF
j_call: TRBJ2-2; d_call: .; v_call: TRBV6-6; clone_size: .; cdr3_nt: TGTGCCAGCAGTTACTTAGCGGACACGAACACCGGGGAGCTGTTTTTT; cdr3_aa: CASSYLADTNTGELFF
j_call: TRBJ1-4; d_call: .; v_call: TRBV18; clone_size: .; cdr3_nt: TGTGCCAGCTCACAGCAGGGTGCAACTAATGAAAAACTGTTTTTT; cdr3_aa: CASSQQGATNEKLFF
j_call: TRBJ1-3; d_call: .; v_call: TRBV5-1; clone_size: .; cdr3_nt: TGCGCCAGCAGCTTGGCCGGGGGGTATGCCTCTGGAAACACCATATATTTT; cdr3_aa: CASSLAGGYASGNTIYF
j_call: TRBJ2-3; d_call: TRBD1; v_call: TRBV5-8; clone_size: .; cdr3_nt: TGTGCCAGCAGCAGAGGGACAGGCACAGATACGCAGTATTTT; cdr3_aa: CASSRGTGTDTQYF
j_call: TRBJ2-2; d_call: .; v_call: TRBV24-1; clone_size: .; cdr3_nt: TGTGCCACGGGCAGAGTAGTCGGGGAGCTGTTTTTT; cdr3_aa: CATGRVVGELFF
j_call: TRBJ1-1; d_call: .; v_call: TRBV7-9; clone_size: few; cdr3_nt: TGTGCCAGCAGCTTAGTTGTCTCTGAAGCTTTCTTT; cdr3_aa: CASSLVVSEAFF
j_call: TRBJ2-3; d_call: .; v_call: TRBV5-4; clone_size: .; cdr3_nt: TGTGCCAGCAGCTCCTCTAGTAGCACAGATACGCAGTATTTT; cdr3_aa: CASSSSSSTDTQYF
j_call: TRBJ1-4; d_call: .; v_call: TRBV19; clone_size: .; cdr3_nt: TGTGCCAGTAGTAAACAGTTCGAAAAACTGTTTTTT; cdr3_aa: CASSKQFEKLFF
j_call: TRBJ2-5; d_call: TRBD2; v_call: TRBV6-6; clone_size: .; cdr3_nt: TGTGCCAGCAGTAATCGGGGGGGCCTCCAAGAGACCCAGTACTTC; cdr3_aa: CASSNRGGLQETQYF
j_call: TRBJ1-1; d_call: .; v_call: TRBV18; clone_size: .; cdr3_nt: TGTGCCAGCTCCACCAATGAAGGGGACACTGAAGCTTTCTTT; cdr3_aa: CASSTNEGDTEAFF
j_call: TRBJ1-5; d_call: .; v_call: TRBV6-1; clone_size: .; cdr3_nt: TGTGCCAGCATGGCGACATTCTATAGCAATCAGCCCCAGCATTTT; cdr3_aa: CASMATFYSNQPQHF
j_call: TRBJ1-4; d_call: .; v_call: TRBV7-9; clone_size: .; cdr3_nt: TGTGCCAGCAGCTTAGCGTCAGGGGATGAAAAACTGTTTTTT; cdr3_aa: CASSLASGDEKLFF
j_call: TRBJ1-5; d_call: .; v_call: TRBV28; clone_size: .; cdr3_nt: TGTGCCAGCAACTATCTCAGGGGTGTAAGCAATCAGCCCCAGCATTTT; cdr3_aa: CASNYLRGVSNQPQHF